This paragraph reports one T cell receptor beta chain. Its antigen is still unknown. The input lacks base qualities; no much larger clone sits a single base away. TCR CDR3 regions were amplified from genomic DNA by multiplex PCR using the deep immunoSEQ assay. For each cell subset, the extracted genomic DNA was distributed evenly across all wells of several immunoSEQ 96-well plates, and each plate served as one replicate. For sorted subsets, roughly 200 ng of genomic DNA, equivalent to some 33,000 T cell genomes, went into each replicate PCR. Purified libraries were quantified with a Qubit 3.0 fluorometer, sized on a Bioanalyzer 2100, and re-quantified with the KAPA Library Quantification kit. Each immunoSEQ 96-well plate was sequenced on its own single-read 150-cycle Illumina NextSeq 550 flow cell. The study's processing was this. The immunoSEQ output contained only junctional sequences without quality scores, so filtering could not match that applied to full-length reads. Sequences were annotated with PyIR, a Python wrapper for IgBLAST v1.9, and V/J genes and CDR3 were assigned using IMGT germline references. Reads with weak V/J assignments (E-value above 1e-6), missing CDR3, stop codons, out-of-frame junctions, or ambiguous translated residues were removed. V3J clonotypes were defined by identical inferred V gene, J gene, and CDR3 amino acid sequence. The percentage overlap between two repertoires was calculated by dividing the number of shared unique clonotypes by the size of the smaller repertoire. Three approaches were used to assess repertoire richness: RTK rarefaction, the Chao1 estimator, and Recon v2.1 estimates of unobserved clonotypes. Generation probabilities were computed with OLGA for all TCRbeta clonotypes obtained by the gDNA method from several donors. In its TCRdb copy, this immuneACCESS table keeps in-frame sequences only and misses some clones. Where compared with another copy, unresolved V genes explain less than half of these, and the others have no known cause. V and J calls and clone size are copied from that table; D and trimming were computed from the DNA. In this sample the table shows about 680,000 clones, more than 70% of which occur a single time. The ten biggest clones cover 1.5% to 2% of the sample.

The donors were healthy, HIV-negative adults with no recently reported acute infections or vaccinations. Every donor was a Caucasian adult residing in Nashville, Tennessee, USA. CD4+ T cells were enriched by magnetic negative selection; naive cells were then positively selected on CD45RA, and the negative fraction formed the memory subset. After blood collection by leukapheresis, PBMCs were isolated using Ficoll-Histopaque density gradient centrifugation and then cryopreserved in the vapor phase of liquid nitrogen. Purity and quantity of every magnetically sorted T cell population were checked by analytical flow cytometry. Genomic DNA was isolated from every sorted fraction and measured by UV absorbance on a Nanodrop 2000c. CDR1 and CDR2 are drawn from the germline V gene: MNHNS, SASEGT. From its cysteine to its phenylalanine, the CDR3 spans 15 amino acids. Only CDR3 DNA remains: 45 bases, in frame from the first base. Deletion took 7 bases off V and 3 bases off J, with a span of 19 bases between the germline ends.

This sample is part of a study of shared clonotypes between healthy human individuals (dated by TCRdb to about 2020). About the investigation overall: A couple of women and a few men aged 18 to 49 years were included in the cohort. Libraries were prepared and TCR repertoires were sequenced by different laboratories using diverse techniques, in order to increase sequencing depth and limit assay-specific biases. Between about 0.94 and 8.9 billion PBMCs per donor were obtained by leukapheresis. For each donor, three plates each were used for CD4 naive and CD4 memory, two plates were used for CD8 naive, and one plate was used for CD8 memory. The study deeply sequenced blood TCR repertoires of five healthy adults to estimate repertoire size and the extent of clonotype sharing between individuals.

Overall study outcomes, separate from this receptor: Across a handful of donors, around 5% of naive CD4, around 3.5% of naive CD8, under 2.5% of memory CD4, and 0.3% to 0.45% of memory CD8 clonotypes were shared. Pairwise subsampling indicated that sequencing depth was expected to affect the degree of clonotype sharing among donors. Because the study included only a small number of donors, the genetic and exposure-history diversity represented was limited. Incomplete sequencing was indicated by rarefaction of sorted-subset datasets, despite the large sequencing depth. Naive subsets generally had larger estimated clonotype richness than memory subsets. Sampling was restricted to blood, and TCR repertoires in tissues likely differ from the TCR repertoires found in blood. Compared with non-shared clonotypes, clonotypes shared by all four sorted-subset donors had higher generation probabilities.

What was sequenced was memory CD4+ T cells sorted from blood. Reading the label with the study, this specimen's cell subset or site is: CD45RA-negative fraction. The origin of this receptor is a woman between 25 and 40 years old in good health. The sequence joins TRBV6-1 to TRBJ2-7; matching of 5 bases hints at TRBD1 as the D gene. The CDR3: CASNEGAEIRYEQYF. In nucleotide form, the sequence is TGTGCCAGCAACGAAGGGGCCGAGATCCGCTACGAGCAGTACTTC.